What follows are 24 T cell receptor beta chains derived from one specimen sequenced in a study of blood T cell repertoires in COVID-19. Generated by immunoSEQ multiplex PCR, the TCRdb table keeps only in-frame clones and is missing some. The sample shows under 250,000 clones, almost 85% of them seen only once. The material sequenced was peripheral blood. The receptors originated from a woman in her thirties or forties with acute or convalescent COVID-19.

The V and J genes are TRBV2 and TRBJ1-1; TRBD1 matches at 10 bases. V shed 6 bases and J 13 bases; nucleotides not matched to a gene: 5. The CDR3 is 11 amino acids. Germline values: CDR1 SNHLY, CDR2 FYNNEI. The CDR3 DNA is TGTGCCAGCAGAGACCGGGACAGGGGTTTCTTT. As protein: CASRDRDRGFF.

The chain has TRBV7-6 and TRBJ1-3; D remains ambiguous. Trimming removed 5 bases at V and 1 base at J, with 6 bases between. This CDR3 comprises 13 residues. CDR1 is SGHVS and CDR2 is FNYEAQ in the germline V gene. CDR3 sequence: CASSLSSGNTIYF. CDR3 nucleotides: TGTGCCAGCAGCCTCAGTTCTGGAAACACCATATATTTT.

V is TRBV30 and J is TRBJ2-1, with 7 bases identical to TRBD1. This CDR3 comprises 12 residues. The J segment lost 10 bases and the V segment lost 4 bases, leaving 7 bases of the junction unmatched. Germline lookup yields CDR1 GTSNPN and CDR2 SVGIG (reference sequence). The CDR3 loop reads CAWNTGTVEQFF. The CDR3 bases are TGTGCCTGGAACACCGGGACAGTAGAGCAGTTCTTC.

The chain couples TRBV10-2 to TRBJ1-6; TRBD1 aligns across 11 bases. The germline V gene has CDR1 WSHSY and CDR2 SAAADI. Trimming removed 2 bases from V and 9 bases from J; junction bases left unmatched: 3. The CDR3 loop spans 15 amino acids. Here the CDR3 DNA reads TGCGCCAGCAGTGAGCCGGGACAGGGGGTTTCACCCCTCCACTTT. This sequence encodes CASSEPGQGVSPLHF.

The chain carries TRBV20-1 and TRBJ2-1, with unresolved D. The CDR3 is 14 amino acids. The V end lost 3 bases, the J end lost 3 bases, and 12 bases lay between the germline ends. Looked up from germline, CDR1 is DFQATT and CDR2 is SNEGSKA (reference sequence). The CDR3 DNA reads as TGCAGTGCTAGTAGGTCTAGTGACTACAATGAGCAGTTCTTC. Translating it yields CSASRSSDYNEQFF.

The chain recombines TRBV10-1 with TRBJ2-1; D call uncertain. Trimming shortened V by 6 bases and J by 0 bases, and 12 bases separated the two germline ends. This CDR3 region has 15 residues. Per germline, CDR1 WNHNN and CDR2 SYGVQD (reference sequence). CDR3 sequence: CASRCRVSSYNEQFF. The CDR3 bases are TGCGCCAGCAGATGTCGGGTGAGCTCCTACAATGAGCAGTTCTTC.

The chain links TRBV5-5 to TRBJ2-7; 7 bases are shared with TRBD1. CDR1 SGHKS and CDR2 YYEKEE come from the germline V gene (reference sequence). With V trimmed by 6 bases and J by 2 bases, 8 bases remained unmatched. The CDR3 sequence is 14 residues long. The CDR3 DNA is TGTGCCAGCACCTACCGGGACAGACCCTACGAGCAGTACTTC. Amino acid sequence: CASTYRDRPYEQYF.

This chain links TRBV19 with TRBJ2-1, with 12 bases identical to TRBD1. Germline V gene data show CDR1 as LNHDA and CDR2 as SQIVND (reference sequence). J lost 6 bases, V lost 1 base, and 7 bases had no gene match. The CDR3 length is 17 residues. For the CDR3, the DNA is TGTGCCAGTAGTATAGGCAGGGGACAGGGGGCTGGCAATGAGCAGTTCTTC. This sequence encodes CASSIGRGQGAGNEQFF.

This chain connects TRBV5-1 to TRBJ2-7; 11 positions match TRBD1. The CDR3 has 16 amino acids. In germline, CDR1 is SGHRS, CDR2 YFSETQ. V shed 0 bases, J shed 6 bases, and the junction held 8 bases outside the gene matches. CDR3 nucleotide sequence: TGCGCCAGCAGCTTGGTAGCGGGACAGGGGGGGCGCGAGCAGTACTTC. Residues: CASSLVAGQGGREQYF.

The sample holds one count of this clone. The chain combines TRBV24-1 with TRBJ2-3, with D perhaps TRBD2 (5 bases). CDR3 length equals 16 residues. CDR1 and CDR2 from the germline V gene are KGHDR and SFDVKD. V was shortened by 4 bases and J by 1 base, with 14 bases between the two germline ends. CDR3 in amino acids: CATSDRTSSGTDTQYF. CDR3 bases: TGTGCCACCAGTGACCGGACTTCCTCGGGCACAGATACGCAGTATTTT.

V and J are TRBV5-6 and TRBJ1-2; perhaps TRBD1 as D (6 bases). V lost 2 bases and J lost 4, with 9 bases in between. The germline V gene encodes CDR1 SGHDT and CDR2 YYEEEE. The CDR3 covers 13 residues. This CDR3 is CASSLGGSYGYTF. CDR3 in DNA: TGTGCCAGCAGCTTAGGGGGATCCTATGGCTACACCTTC. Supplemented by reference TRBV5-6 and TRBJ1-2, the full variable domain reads DAGVTQSPTHLIKTRGQQVTLRCSPKSGHDTVSWYQQALGQGPQFIFQYYEEEERQRGNFPDRFSGHQFPNYSSELNVNALLLGDSALYLCASSLGGSYGYTFGSGTRLTVV.

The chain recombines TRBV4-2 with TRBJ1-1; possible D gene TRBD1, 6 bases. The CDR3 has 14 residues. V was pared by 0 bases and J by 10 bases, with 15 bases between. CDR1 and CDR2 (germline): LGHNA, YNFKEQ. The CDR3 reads CASSQDQTGRRAFF. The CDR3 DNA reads TGTGCCAGCAGCCAAGATCAAACAGGGCGTAGAGCTTTCTTT.

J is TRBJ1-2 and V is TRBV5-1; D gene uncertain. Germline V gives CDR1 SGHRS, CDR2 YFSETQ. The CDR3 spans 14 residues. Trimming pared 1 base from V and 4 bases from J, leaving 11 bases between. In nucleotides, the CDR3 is TGCGCCAGCAGCTTGTCCCGGCAGGCCTATGGCTACACCTTC. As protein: CASSLSRQAYGYTF.

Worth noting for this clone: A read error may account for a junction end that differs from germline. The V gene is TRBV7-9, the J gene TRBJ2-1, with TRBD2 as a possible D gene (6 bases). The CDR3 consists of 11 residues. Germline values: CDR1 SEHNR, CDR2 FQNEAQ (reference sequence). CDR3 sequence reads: CASSFQGLPIF. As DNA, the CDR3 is TGTGCCAGCAGCTTCCAGGGACTCCCGATCTTC.

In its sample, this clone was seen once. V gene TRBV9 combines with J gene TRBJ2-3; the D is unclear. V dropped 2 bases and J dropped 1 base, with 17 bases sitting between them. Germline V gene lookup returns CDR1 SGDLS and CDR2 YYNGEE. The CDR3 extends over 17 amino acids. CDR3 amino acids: CASSVAVNGLGTDTQYF. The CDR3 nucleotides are TGTGCCAGCAGCGTCGCCGTGAATGGCCTAGGCACAGATACGCAGTATTTT.

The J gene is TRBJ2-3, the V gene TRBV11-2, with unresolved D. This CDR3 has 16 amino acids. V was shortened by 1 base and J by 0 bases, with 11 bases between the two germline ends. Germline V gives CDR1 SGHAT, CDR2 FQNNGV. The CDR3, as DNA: TGTGCCAGCAGCTTAGGAGGTGTACCTAGCACAGATACGCAGTATTTT. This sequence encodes CASSLGGVPSTDTQYF.

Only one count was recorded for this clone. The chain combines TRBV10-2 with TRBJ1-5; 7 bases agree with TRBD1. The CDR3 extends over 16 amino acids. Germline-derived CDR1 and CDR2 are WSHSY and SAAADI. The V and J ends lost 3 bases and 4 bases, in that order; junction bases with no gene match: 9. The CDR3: CASSDRGGGLNQPQHF. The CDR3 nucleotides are TGCGCCAGCAGTGATCGCGGAGGGGGCCTGAATCAGCCCCAGCATTTT.

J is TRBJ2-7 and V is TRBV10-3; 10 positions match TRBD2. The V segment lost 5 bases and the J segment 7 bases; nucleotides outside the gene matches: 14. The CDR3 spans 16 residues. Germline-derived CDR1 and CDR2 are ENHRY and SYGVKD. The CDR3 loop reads CAISFPLAGNSMEQYF. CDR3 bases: TGTGCCATCAGTTTTCCACTAGCGGGAAATAGTATGGAGCAGTACTTC.

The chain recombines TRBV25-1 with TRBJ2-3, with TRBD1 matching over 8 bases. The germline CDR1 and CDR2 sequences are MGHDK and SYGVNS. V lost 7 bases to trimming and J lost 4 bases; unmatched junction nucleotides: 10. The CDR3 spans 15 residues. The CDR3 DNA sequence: TGTGCCAGCACTGGCGGGACAGGAATCCCAGATACGCAGTATTTT. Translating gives CASTGGTGIPDTQYF.

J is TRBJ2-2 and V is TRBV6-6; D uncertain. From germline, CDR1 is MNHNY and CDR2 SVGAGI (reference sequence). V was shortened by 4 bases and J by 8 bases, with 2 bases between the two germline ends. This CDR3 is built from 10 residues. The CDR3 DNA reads TGTGCCAGCAGTTCTGGGGAGCTGTTTTTT. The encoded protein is CASSSGELFF.

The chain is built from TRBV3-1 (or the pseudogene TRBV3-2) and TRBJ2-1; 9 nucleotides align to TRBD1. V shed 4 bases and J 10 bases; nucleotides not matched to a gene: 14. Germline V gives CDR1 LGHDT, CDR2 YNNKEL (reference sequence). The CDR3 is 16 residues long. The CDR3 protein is CASSPPGQGTGREQFF. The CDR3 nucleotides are TGTGCCAGCAGCCCGCCGGGACAGGGTACAGGCAGGGAGCAGTTCTTC.

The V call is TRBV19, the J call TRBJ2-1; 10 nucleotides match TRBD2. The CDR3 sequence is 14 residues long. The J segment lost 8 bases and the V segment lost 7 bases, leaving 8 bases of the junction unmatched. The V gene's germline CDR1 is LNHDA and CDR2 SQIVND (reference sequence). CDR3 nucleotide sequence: TGTGCCAGTAAAGCTAGCGGGAGTATGGATGAGCAGTTCTTC. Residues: CASKASGSMDEQFF.

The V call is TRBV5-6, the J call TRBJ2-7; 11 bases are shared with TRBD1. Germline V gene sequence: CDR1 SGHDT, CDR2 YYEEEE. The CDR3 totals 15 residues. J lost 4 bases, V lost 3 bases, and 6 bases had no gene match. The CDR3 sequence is CASSSFRDRGYEQYF. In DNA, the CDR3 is TGTGCCAGCAGCTCTTTCCGGGACAGGGGGTACGAGCAGTACTTC. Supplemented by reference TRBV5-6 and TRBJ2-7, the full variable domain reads DAGVTQSPTHLIKTRGQQVTLRCSPKSGHDTVSWYQQALGQGPQFIFQYYEEEERQRGNFPDRFSGHQFPNYSSELNVNALLLGDSALYLCASSSFRDRGYEQYFGPGTRLTVT.

The CDR3 protein is CSVAGTGKTKNIQYF. As DNA, the CDR3 is TGCAGCGTTGCCGGGACAGGGAAAACCAAAAACATTCAGTACTTC. The rearrangement uses TRBV29-1 and TRBJ2-4, with TRBD1 matching 9 bases. CDR3 length: 15 amino acids. Germline CDR1 and CDR2: SQVTM and ANQGSEA. The V and J ends lost 4 bases and 2 bases, in that order; junction bases with no gene match: 6.